This TCR beta chain stems from a study of T cell repertoires in ileal Crohn's disease. Germline loops: CDR1 MNHNY, CDR2 SVGAGI (reference sequence). V trimming: 5 bases; J trimming: 3 bases; junction bases outside the gene matches: 5. This CDR3 is built from 14 residues. There are a few counts of this clone. The data were produced by immunoSEQ multiplex PCR, yet TCRdb's version contains in-frame clones alone and is incomplete. The sample has approximately 6,300 clones, 70% to 80% seen once; the top ten hold roughly 17%. The clonotype comes from an adult with Crohn's disease. The specimen was ileal tissue. The chain has TRBV6-6 and TRBJ1-2; TRBD1 aligns across 8 bases. CDR3 sequence (DNA): TGTGCCAGCAGTGAGACAGGGGTTGACTATGGCTACACCTTC. It is translated as CASSETGVDYGYTF.